These 15 T cell receptor beta chains share one sample of origin, sequenced in a study of control samples from healthy donors and cancer patients. Assay: immunoSEQ multiplex PCR; the TCRdb copy retains only in-frame clones and omits some. This sample has approximately 100,000 clones, with around 88% found just once. The sample comprised blood. The source of these receptors is a man aged 25 to 40 in good health.

CDR3 DNA: TGCGCCAGCAGCCAGGGGGGCGGCGAGGACTGGGCGGCCACAGATACGCAGTATTTT. Protein: CASSQGGGEDWAATDTQYF. The chain employs TRBV4-3 and TRBJ2-3; D tentatively reads TRBD1 or TRBD2 (6 bases each). V was cut by 3 bases and J by 2 bases, with 24 bases left in between. This CDR3 is built from 19 residues. CDR1 is LGHNA, CDR2 YSLEER, per germline.

The chain carries TRBV6-1 and TRBJ2-1, with 7 bases lining up with TRBD1. J was trimmed by 2 bases and V by 3 bases; bases with no gene match: 4. The CDR3 is 15 residues long. Looked up from germline, CDR1 is MNHNS and CDR2 is SASEGT. The CDR3, as DNA: TGTGCCAGCAGTGATGGGACAGAAACCTACAATGAGCAGTTCTTC. This encodes CASSDGTETYNEQFF.

J is TRBJ2-2 and V is TRBV7-3; either TRBD1 or TRBD2 may fit D (6 bases each). The germline V and J ends were trimmed by 8 bases and 0 bases, with 16 bases remaining between them. CDR1 and CDR2 from the germline V gene are SGHTA and FQGTGA. The CDR3 is 16 amino acids. CDR3 loop: CASALARGANTGELFF. The CDR3 nucleotides read TGTGCCAGCGCCCTAGCGAGGGGGGCGAACACCGGGGAGCTGTTTTTT.

V is TRBV6-5 and J is TRBJ2-5; D may be TRBD1 or TRBD2 (6 bases each). The CDR3 contains 13 residues. V was cut by 6 bases and J by 9 bases, with 17 bases left in between. Germline V gene data show CDR1 as MNHEY and CDR2 as SVGAGI. CDR3 coding DNA: TGTGCCAGCAGAAGGGGGACTTCCCGGGCCCAGTACTTC. It codes for CASRRGTSRAQYF.

The chain is built from TRBV5-6 and TRBJ1-6; D is unresolved. Germline CDR1 is SGHDT and CDR2 is YYEEEE. The CDR3 covers 17 residues. V lost 2 bases and J 0 bases, leaving 12 bases between the germline ends. CDR3 sequence: CASSLLSQSSYNSPLHF. CDR3 in DNA: TGTGCCAGCAGCTTACTTAGCCAGAGCTCCTATAATTCACCCCTCCACTTT.

The V gene is TRBV28, the J gene TRBJ2-6, with a possible D match to TRBD2 (5 bases). With 6 bases removed from V and 1 base from J, the gap between germline ends came to 7 bases. This CDR3 is built from 14 residues. Germline V gene data show CDR1 as MDHEN and CDR2 as SYDVKM. CDR3 amino acids: CASRGRSGANVLTF. The CDR3 nucleotides are TGTGCCAGCAGGGGGAGATCTGGGGCCAACGTCCTGACTTTC. Looking up the rest from reference TRBV28 and TRBJ2-6 gives the full variable domain: DVKVTQSSRYLVKRTGEKVFLECVQDMDHENMFWYRQDPGLGLRLIYFSYDVKMKEKGDIPEGYSVSREKKERFSLILESASTNQTSMYLCASRGRSGANVLTFGAGSRLTVL.

Only a few counts were recorded for this clone. The V call is TRBV24-1, the J call TRBJ2-1, with 12 bases lining up with TRBD2. This CDR3 comprises 19 residues. Germline V gene sequence: CDR1 KGHDR, CDR2 SFDVKD. J was trimmed by 0 bases and V by 0 bases; bases with no gene match: 5. CDR3 protein: CATSDLTSGRTYSYNEQFF. The CDR3 DNA follows: TGTGCCACCAGTGATTTGACTAGCGGGAGGACGTACTCCTACAATGAGCAGTTCTTC.

The V and J genes are TRBV19 and TRBJ2-5; 10 bases fit TRBD2. The CDR3 is 17 residues long. CDR1 and CDR2 from the germline V gene are LNHDA and SQIVND (reference sequence). J lost 5 bases, V lost 1 base, and 10 bases had no gene match. The chain's CDR3 is CASSIGGSGRAGETQYF. In DNA form, the CDR3 reads TGTGCCAGTAGTATAGGCGGCAGCGGGAGGGCCGGGGAGACCCAGTACTTC.

J is TRBJ1-1 and V is TRBV18, with a weak D call TRBD1 (6 bases). V was shortened by 3 bases and J by 1 base, with 9 bases between the two germline ends. Looked up from germline, CDR1 is KGHSH and CDR2 is LQKENI. This CDR3 region has 14 residues. Written as DNA, the CDR3 is TGTGCCAGCTCACCGGACAGAACGAACACTGAAGCTTTCTTT. This encodes CASSPDRTNTEAFF. The full variable domain, rest sourced from reference TRBV18 and TRBJ1-1, is NAGVMQNPRHLVRRRGQEARLRCSPMKGHSHVYWYRQLPEEGLKFMVYLQKENIIDESGMPKERFSAEFPKEGPSILRIQQVVRGDSAAYFCASSPDRTNTEAFFGQGTRLTVV.

The chain is built from TRBV7-2 and TRBJ1-2, with 8 bases aligning to TRBD1. CDR1 and CDR2 (germline): SGHTA, FQGNSA. After removal of 4 bases from V and 0 bases from J, the junction contained 7 bases not matched to a gene. The CDR3 extends over 16 amino acids. The CDR3 region has the DNA TGTGCCAGCAGCTCGACAGGGGCCACCACTAACTATGGCTACACCTTC. It specifies CASSSTGATTNYGYTF.

The chain is built from TRBV4-3 and TRBJ2-7; TRBD2 aligns across 9 bases. V trimming: 1 base; J trimming: 0 bases; junction bases outside the gene matches: 7. The CDR3 is 17 residues long. Per the germline V gene, CDR1 is LGHNA and CDR2 is YSLEER. The CDR3 loop is CASSQGLAASSSYEQYF. The CDR3 DNA is TGCGCCAGCAGCCAAGGACTAGCGGCAAGCAGCTCCTACGAGCAGTACTTC.

CDR3 loop: CASSPRNRDSFQETQYF. The CDR3 DNA reads TGTGCCAGCAGTCCTCGAAACCGGGACTCCTTCCAAGAGACCCAGTACTTC. The chain couples TRBV6-6 to TRBJ2-5; D possibly corresponds to TRBD2 (6 bases). The V and J ends lost 5 bases and 1 base respectively, with 20 bases between them. Germline V lookup: CDR1 MNHNY, CDR2 SVGAGI (reference sequence). The CDR3 extends over 17 amino acids.

The V and J genes are TRBV24-1 and TRBJ1-2; no clear D. Germline V gene sequence: CDR1 KGHDR, CDR2 SFDVKD. V was trimmed by 0 bases and J by 1 base, leaving 8 bases between them. The CDR3 is 15 residues long. For the CDR3, the DNA is TGTGCCACCAGTGATTTGTACGGAGATAACTATGGCTACACCTTC. It codes for CATSDLYGDNYGYTF.

The gene calls are TRBV14 and TRBJ1-2; D remains unclear. The germline V gene has CDR1 SGHDN and CDR2 FVKESK. The V end lost 4 bases, the J end lost 3 bases, and 9 bases lay between the germline ends. The CDR3 spans 13 residues. CDR3 protein: CASSPGQDYGYTF. The CDR3 DNA reads as TGTGCCAGCAGCCCCGGGCAGGACTATGGCTACACCTTC. Complete variable domain (other parts from reference TRBV14 and TRBJ1-2): EAGVTQFPSHSVIEKGQTVTLRCDPISGHDNLYWYRRVMGKEIKFLLHFVKESKQDESGMPNNRFLAERTGGTYSTLKVQPAELEDSGVYFCASSPGQDYGYTFGSGTRLTVV.

This chain links TRBV14 with TRBJ2-7; D is unclear. Germline V gene data show CDR1 as SGHDN and CDR2 as FVKESK. The CDR3 runs to 13 residues. The ends were cut back, 0 bases at V and 0 bases at J, with 3 bases in the middle. CDR3 nucleotides: TGTGCCAGCAGCCAAGAAAGCTCCTACGAGCAGTACTTC. Translation: CASSQESSYEQYF.